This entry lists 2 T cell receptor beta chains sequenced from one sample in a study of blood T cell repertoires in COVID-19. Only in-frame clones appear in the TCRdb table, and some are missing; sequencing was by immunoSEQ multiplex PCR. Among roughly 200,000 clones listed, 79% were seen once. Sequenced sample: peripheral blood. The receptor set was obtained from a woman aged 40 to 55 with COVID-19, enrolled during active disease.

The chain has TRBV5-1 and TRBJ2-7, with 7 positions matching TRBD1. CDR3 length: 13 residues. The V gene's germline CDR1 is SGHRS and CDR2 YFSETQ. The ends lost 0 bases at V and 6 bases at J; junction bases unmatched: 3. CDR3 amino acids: CASSLGQGGEQYF. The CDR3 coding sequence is TGCGCCAGCAGCTTGGGACAGGGCGGCGAGCAGTACTTC.

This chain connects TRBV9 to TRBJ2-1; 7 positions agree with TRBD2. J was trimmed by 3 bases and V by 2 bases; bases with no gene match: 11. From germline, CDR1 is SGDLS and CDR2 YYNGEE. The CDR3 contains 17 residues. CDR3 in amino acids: CASSVRVSAGRYNEQFF. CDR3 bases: TGTGCCAGCAGCGTTAGAGTATCAGCGGGGCGCTACAATGAGCAGTTCTTC.